The entry below describes one T cell receptor beta chain. No antigen is known for it. Base quality data are lacking; no much larger clone is found one base away. The treatment or condition tag for this specimen amounts to: live attenuated yellow fever vaccine strain. A standard Ficoll-Paque protocol was used to isolate PBMCs from peripheral blood. Dynabeads CD4 and CD8 positive selection kits were used to isolate the CD4 and CD8 T-cell fractions. TriZol was used to extract RNA from bulk PBMCs, CD4 and CD8 fractions, and dextramer-positive and dextramer-negative fractions. V is reduced by 0 bases and J by 6 bases, leaving a spacing of 14 bases between them. The germline V gene gives CDR1 as MGHRA and CDR2 as YSYEKL. Including cysteine and phenylalanine, the CDR3 has 15 amino acids. This entry keeps only the CDR3 DNA: 45 bases, framed from base 1. This entry belongs to a study of T cells after yellow fever vaccination (dated by TCRdb to about 2019). In the study overall: The SMART-Seq v4 Ultra Low Input RNA kit was used to prepare libraries from fractions with low cell numbers. To follow T-cell clones before and after primary and booster YFV17D yellow fever vaccination, bulk TCR alpha and beta repertoires were sequenced over time. Two healthy male donors, one aged 18 to 30 and one aged 30 to 39 years, made up the cohort. Bulk PBMC replicates and cell subsets were isolated from blood drawn at multiple timepoints before and after both primary and secondary immunization. Study-wide findings and limitations: After the booster, most of the clones that had expanded following primary vaccination were detected again (almost 98% of CD4 and 80% to 90% of CD8), which suggests that memory was broadly maintained. A small share of clonotypes was detected in both CD4 and CD8 compartments, with the overlap likely arising from convergent recombination. Only a couple of donors were included in the study, so the extent to which the findings can be generalized is limited. Because abundant contaminating clonotypes from the bulk population could be contained in FACS-sorted repertoires, computational filtering was required. Compared with the primary T-cell response, the secondary T-cell response was weaker but faster, peaking on day 5 rather than day 15.

The listed sequencing device is Illumina NovaSeq 6000. TCR cDNA was made using 5'RACE template switching, a step that added a universal primer site and unique molecular identifiers. cDNA synthesis was primed from both the TCR alpha and TCR beta constant segments. Libraries were amplified in two PCR steps, with sample barcodes and sequencing adapters added in the second step. Libraries were sequenced on Illumina HiSeq 2500 (2x100 bp) or NovaSeq (2x150 bp). The authors' analysis ran thus. MIGEC handled demultiplexing of reads and collapsing into UMI consensus sequences, while MiXCR performed V(D)J alignment. Using edgeR on replicate PBMC samples, clonotypes were called vaccine-responding if FDR was below 0.01 and the log2 fold change was above 5 up to day 15. Each bulk clonotype received a CD4 or CD8 identity based on whether the sequenced CD4 or CD8 repertoire contained that clonotype at higher abundance. TCRdb reran the public reads through fastp at Q25 and MiXCR, keeping productive beta chains. Rows are unified per CDR3 protein, each entry keeping the most common DNA and genes. These V and J calls originate from TCRdb's pipeline instead of the authors' own analysis. The sample yields some 150,000 distinct CDR3 sequences; roughly 8.8% were counted once. Of the sample, roughly 40% is held by the ten largest clones.

This TCR was sampled from a man between 18 and 29 years old who received the YFV17D yellow fever vaccine. Source: CD8+ T cells sorted from PBMCs, taken 45 days after the yellow fever booster vaccination. The sequence is built from TRBV4-1 and TRBJ1-1; the D gene is unclear. CDR3 region: CASSQDPSLGSEAFF. The DNA is as follows: TGCGCCAGCAGCCAAGATCCCTCCTTAGGTTCTGAAGCTTTCTTT.